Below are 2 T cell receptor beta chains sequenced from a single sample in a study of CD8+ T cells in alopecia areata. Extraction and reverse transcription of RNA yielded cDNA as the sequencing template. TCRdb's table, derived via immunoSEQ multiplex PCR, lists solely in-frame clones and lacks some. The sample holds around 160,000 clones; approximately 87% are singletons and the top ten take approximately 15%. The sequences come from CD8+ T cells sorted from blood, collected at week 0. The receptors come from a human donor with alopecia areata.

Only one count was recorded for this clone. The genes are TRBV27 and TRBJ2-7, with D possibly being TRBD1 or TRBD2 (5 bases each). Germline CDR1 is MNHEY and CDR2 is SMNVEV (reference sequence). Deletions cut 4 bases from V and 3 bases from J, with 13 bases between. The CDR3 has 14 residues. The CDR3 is CASSSPGRHYEQYF. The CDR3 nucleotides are TGTGCCAGCAGTTCACCGGGACGGCACTACGAGCAGTACTTC.

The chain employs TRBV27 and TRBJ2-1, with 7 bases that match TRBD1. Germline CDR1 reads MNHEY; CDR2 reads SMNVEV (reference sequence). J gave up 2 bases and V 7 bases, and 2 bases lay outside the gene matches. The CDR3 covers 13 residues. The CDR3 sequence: CASKGAAYNEQFF. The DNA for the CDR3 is TGTGCCAGCAAGGGGGCTGCCTACAATGAGCAGTTCTTC.